Given below is one T cell receptor beta chain in context. High-throughput TCR beta sequencing covered peripheral CD8+ and CD4+ T cells. The CD8+ and CD4+ T cells were isolated magnetically using a negative isolation approach, whereas the TEMRA cells were enriched by FACS. These data come from a study of CD8 T cells in Susac syndrome. With random hexamers, roughly 0.45 to 1 ug RNA was reverse transcribed. TCR beta CDR3 was amplified by immunoSEQ multiplex PCR. This amplification extended across 54 Vbeta and 13 Jbeta segments. One entry per CDR3 protein results from TCRdb running MiXCR on the immunoSEQ multiplex PCR reads. The table lists about 300,000 distinct CDR3 sequences, 85% of them singletons, with approximately 0.2% in the top ten. The clonotype was recovered from a human donor with multiple sclerosis. Sequencing was performed on CD8+ T cells from PBMCs.

The CDR3 bases are TGCGCCAGCAGCCAAGGCCGGAGCCTAGCAAACGAGCAGTACTTC. Its protein is CASSQGRSLANEQYF. The chain employs TRBV4-3 and TRBJ2-7; D perhaps matches TRBD2 (5 bases). This CDR3 is built from 15 residues. Trimming stripped 1 base from V and 5 bases from J, with 15 bases between. Germline V gives CDR1 LGHNA, CDR2 YSLEER.